One and the same sample provided the 3 T cell receptor beta chains below, sequenced in a study of CD8 T cells in Susac syndrome. RNA in amounts of roughly 0.5 to 1 ug was reverse transcribed with random hexamers. From the immunoSEQ multiplex PCR reads, TCRdb called clonotypes with MiXCR, one entry per CDR3 protein. Here the sample spans about 130,000 distinct CDR3 sequences, around 94% being singletons. Sample: CD8+ T cells from PBMCs. The receptors shown here come from a human donor with Susac syndrome.

The chain recombines TRBV28 with TRBJ2-7; the D gene is possibly TRBD1 (5 bases). This CDR3 region has 15 residues. In germline, CDR1 is MDHEN, CDR2 SYDVKM. Trimming took 3 bases from V and 3 from J, leaving 15 bases between them. The CDR3 DNA is TGTGCCAGCAGTTTGTACCAGGGCGCCTTCTACGAGCAGTACTTC. It translates to CASSLYQGAFYEQYF.

This chain links TRBV15 with TRBJ2-1; the D is unclear. The CDR3 length is 13 residues. With 5 bases removed from V and 4 bases from J, the gap between germline ends came to 9 bases. From germline, CDR1 is LNHNV and CDR2 YYDKDF (reference sequence). The CDR3 DNA sequence: TGTGCCACCAGCGGCGGATTTTACAATGAGCAGTTCTTC. Amino acids: CATSGGFYNEQFF.

This sequence joins TRBV12-3 or TRBV12-4 and TRBJ1-1; no definite D call. Trimming took 3 bases from V and 2 from J, leaving 4 bases between them. This CDR3 has 12 amino acids. The CDR3 loop reads CASSFINTEAFF. Written as DNA, the CDR3 is TGTGCCAGCAGTTTTATTAACACTGAAGCTTTCTTT.